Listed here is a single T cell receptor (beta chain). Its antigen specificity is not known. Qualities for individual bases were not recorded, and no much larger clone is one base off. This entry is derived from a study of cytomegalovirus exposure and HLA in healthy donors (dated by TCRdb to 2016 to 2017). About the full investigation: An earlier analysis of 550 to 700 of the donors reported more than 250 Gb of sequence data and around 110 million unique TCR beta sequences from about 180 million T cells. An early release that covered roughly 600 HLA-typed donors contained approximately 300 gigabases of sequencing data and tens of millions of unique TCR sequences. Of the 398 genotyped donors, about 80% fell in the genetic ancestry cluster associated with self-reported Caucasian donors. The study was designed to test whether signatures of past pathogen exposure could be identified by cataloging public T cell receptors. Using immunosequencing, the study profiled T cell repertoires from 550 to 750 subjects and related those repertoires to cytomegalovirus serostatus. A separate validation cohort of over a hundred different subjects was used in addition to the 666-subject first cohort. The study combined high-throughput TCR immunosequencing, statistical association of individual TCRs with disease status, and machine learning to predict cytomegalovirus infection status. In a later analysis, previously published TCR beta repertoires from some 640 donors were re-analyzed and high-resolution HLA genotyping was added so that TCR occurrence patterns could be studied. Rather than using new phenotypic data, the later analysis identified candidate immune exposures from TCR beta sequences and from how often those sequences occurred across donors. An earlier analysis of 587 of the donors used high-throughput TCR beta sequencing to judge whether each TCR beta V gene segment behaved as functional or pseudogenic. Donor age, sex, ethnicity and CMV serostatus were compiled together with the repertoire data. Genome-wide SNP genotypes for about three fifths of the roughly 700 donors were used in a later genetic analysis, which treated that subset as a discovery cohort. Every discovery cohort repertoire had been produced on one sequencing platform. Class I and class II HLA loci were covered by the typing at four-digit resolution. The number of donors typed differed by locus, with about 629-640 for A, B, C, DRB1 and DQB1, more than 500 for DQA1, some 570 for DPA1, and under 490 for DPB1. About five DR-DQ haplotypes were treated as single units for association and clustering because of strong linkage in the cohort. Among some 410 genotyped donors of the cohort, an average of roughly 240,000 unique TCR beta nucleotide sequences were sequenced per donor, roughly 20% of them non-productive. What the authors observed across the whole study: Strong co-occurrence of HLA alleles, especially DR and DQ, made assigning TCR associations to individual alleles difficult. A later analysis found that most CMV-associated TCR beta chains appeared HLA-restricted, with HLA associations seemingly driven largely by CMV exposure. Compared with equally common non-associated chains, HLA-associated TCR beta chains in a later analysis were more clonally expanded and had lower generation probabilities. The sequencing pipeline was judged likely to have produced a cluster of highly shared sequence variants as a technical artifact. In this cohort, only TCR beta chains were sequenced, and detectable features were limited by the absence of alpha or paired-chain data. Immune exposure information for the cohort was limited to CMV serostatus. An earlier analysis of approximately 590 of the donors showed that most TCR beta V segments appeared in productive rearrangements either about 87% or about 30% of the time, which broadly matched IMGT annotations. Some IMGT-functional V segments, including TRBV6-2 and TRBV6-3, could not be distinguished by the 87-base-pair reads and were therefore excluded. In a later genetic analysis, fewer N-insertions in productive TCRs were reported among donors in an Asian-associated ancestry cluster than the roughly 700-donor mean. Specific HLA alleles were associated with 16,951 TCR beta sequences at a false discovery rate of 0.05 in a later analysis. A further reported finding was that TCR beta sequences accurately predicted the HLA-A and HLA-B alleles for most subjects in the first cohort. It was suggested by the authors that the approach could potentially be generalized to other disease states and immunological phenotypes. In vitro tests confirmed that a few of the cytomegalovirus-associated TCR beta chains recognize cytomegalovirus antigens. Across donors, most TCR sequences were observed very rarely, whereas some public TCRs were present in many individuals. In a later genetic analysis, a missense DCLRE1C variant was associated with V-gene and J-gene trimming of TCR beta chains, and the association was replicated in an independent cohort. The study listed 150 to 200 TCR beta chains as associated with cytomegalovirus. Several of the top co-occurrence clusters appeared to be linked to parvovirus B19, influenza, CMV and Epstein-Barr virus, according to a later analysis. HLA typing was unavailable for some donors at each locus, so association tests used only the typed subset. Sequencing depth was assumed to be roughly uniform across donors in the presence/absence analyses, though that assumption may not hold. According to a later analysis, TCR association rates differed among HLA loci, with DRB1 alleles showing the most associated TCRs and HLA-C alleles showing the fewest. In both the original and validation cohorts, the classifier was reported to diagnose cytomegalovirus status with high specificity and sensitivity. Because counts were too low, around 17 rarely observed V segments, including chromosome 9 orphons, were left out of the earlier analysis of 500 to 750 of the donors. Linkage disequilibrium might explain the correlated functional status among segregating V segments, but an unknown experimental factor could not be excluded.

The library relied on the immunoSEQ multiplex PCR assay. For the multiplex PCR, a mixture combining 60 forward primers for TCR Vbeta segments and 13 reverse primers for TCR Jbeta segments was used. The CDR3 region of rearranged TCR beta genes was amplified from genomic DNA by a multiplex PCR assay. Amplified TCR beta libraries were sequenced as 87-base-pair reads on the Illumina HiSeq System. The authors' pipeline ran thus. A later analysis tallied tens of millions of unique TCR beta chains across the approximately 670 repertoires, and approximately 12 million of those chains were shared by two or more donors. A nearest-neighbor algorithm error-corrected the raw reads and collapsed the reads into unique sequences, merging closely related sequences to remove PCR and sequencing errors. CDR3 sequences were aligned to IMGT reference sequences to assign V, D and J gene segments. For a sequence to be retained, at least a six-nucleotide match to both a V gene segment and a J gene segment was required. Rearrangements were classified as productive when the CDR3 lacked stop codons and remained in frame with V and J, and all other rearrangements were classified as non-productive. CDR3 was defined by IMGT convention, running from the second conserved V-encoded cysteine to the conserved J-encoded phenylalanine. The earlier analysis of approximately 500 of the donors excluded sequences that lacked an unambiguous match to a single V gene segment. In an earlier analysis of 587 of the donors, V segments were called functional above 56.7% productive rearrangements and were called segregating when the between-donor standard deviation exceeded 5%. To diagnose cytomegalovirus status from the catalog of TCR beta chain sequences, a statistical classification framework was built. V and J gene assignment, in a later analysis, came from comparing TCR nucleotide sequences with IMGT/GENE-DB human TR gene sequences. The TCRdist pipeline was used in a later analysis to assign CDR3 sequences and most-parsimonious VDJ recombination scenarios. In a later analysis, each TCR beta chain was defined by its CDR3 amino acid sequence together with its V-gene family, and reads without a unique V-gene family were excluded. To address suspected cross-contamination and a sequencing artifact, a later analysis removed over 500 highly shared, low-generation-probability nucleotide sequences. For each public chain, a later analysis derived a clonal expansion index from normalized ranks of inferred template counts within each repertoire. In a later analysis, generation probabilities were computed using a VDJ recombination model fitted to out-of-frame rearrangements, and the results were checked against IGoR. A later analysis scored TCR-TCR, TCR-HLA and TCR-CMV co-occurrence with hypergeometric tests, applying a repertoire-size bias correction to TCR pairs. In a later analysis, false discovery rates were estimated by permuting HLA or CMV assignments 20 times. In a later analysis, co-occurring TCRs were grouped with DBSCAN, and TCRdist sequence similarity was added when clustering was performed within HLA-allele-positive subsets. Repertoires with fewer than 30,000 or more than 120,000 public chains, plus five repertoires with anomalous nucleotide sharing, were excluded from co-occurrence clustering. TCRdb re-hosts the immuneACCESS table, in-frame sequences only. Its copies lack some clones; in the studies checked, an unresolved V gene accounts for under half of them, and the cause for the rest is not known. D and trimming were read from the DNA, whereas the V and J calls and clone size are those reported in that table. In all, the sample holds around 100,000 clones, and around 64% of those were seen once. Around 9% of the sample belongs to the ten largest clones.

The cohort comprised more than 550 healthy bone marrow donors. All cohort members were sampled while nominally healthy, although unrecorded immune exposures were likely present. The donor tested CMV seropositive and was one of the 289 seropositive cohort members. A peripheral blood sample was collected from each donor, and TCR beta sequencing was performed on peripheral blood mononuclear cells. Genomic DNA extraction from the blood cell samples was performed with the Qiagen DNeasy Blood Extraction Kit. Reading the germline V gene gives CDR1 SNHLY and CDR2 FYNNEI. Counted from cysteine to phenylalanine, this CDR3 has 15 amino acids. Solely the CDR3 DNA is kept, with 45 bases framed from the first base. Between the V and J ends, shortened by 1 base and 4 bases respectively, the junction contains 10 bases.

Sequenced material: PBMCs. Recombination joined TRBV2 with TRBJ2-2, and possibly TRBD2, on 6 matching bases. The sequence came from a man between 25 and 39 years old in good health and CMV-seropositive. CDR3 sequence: CASSEGGGVTGELFF. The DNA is TGTGCCAGCAGTGAAGGCGGAGGGGTCACCGGGGAGCTGTTTTTT.